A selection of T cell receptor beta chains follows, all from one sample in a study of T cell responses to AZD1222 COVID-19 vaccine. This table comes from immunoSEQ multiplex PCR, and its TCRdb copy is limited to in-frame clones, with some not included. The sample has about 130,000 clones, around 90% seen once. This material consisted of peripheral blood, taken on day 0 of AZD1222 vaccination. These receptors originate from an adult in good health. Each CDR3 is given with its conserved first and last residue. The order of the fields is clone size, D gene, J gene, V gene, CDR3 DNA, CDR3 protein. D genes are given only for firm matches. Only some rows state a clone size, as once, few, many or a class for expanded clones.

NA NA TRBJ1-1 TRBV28 TGTGCCAGCAAAAGTACCACTGAAGCTTTCTTT CASKSTTEAFF
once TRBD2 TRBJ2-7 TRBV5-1 TGCGCCAGCAGCTTTGTAGCGGGGAGCTCCTACGAGCAGTACTTC CASSFVAGSSYEQYF
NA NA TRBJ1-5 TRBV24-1 TGTGCCACCAGTGATTTTCGACCGCGGGGAACTCATCAGCCCCAGCATTTT CATSDFRPRGTHQPQHF
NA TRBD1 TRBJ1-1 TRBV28 TGTGCCAGCAGTTTGACAGGGGGGTCGGTCACTGAAGCTTTCTTT CASSLTGGSVTEAFF
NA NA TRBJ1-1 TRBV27 TGTGCCAGCAGTTTATCGAGCCGGTCCACTGAAGCTTTCTTT CASSLSSRSTEAFF
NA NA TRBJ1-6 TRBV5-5 TGTGCCAGCGGTAGGGGCTATAATTCACCCCTCCACTTT CASGRGYNSPLHF
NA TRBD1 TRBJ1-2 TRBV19 TGTGCCAGTAAAGTGACAGGGGACTATGGCTACACCTTC CASKVTGDYGYTF
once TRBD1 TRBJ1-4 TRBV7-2 TGTGCCAGCAGCGCCGGGACAGCAGAGAGTGAAAAACTGTTTTTT CASSAGTAESEKLFF
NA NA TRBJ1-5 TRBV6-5 TGTGCCAGCAGCCCCGGGACCAATCAGCCCCAGCATTTT CASSPGTNQPQHF
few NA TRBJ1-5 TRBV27 TGTGCCAGCAGTGGGGCCGGAAATCAGCCCCAGCATTTT CASSGAGNQPQHF
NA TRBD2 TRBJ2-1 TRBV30 TGTGCCTGGAGTGGCGGGAGAGTGGAAGTCTTC CAWSGGRVEVF
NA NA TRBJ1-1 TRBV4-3 TGCGCCAGCAGCCGAAGGGAGGGAGGGAACACTGAAGCTTTCTTT CASSRREGGNTEAFF
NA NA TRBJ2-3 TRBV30 TGTGCCTGGAGTTTAGATAGCTGGGGTTCAGATACGCAGTATTTT CAWSLDSWGSDTQYF
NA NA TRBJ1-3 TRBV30 TGTGCCTGGAGTAATGGGGGTTGGAACACCATATATTTT CAWSNGGWNTIYF
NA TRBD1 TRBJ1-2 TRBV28 TGTGCCAGCAGTCTGACGGGACAGGGGTTTATGGATGGCTACACCTTC CASSLTGQGFMDGYTF
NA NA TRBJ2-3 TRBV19 TGTGCCAGTAGTATTCTGTACCCCACAGATACGCAGTATTTT CASSILYPTDTQYF
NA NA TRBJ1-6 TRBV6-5 TGTGCCAGCAACGGGAACACCCTACTTTCACCCCTCCACTTT CASNGNTLLSPLHF
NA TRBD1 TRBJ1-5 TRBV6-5 TGTGCCAGCAGTTCAGGGACAGGCAATCAGCCCCAGCATTTT CASSSGTGNQPQHF
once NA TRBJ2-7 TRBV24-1 TGTGCCACCAGTGAGGGGGATCTGAACGAGCAGTACTTC CATSEGDLNEQYF
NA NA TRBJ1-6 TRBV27 TGTGCCAGCAGTTTCCCAGGGGATAATTCACCCCTCCACTTT CASSFPGDNSPLHF
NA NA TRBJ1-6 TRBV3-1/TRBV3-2 TGTGCCAGCAGCCAAATCAGGGCTAATTCACCCCTCCACTTT CASSQIRANSPLHF
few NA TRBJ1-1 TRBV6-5 TGTGCCAGCTCCCCGCCCGGGAGCACTGAAGCTTTCTTT CASSPPGSTEAFF
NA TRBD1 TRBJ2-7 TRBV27 TGTGCCAGCTGGGGACAGGGGGTCTACGAGCAGTACTTC CASWGQGVYEQYF
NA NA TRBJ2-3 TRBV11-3 TGTGCCAGCAGCTGCGACGTTGGGGGTTTCACAGATACGCAGTATTTT CASSCDVGGFTDTQYF
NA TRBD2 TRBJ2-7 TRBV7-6 TGTGCCAGCAGCTTAGCGGTACTAGCGGGGGGGCTCGGCGAGCAGTACTTC CASSLAVLAGGLGEQYF
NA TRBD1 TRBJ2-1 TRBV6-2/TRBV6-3 TGTGCCAGCAGCCGGACAGGGGGATGGTTCTTC CASSRTGGWFF
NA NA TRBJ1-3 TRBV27 TGTGCCAGCAGTTTTAGGGGGGACTTCTCTGGAAACACCATATATTTT CASSFRGDFSGNTIYF
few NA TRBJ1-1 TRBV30 TGTGCCTGGAGTGTACTAGCTGAAGCTTTCTTT CAWSVLAEAFF
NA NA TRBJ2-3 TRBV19 TGTGCCAGTAGTTTGGGGGCTTACACAGATACGCAGTATTTT CASSLGAYTDTQYF
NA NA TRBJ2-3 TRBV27 TGTGCCAGCAGTTATAGTGGTTCGGCAGATACGCAGTATTTT CASSYSGSADTQYF
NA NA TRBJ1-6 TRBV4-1 TGCGCCAGCAGCCAAGCCCTACAAACCAAGGTCCTCCACTTT CASSQALQTKVLHF
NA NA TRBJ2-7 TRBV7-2 TGTGCCAGCAGCTTAGGCCCGGGCCCCTCGTACGAGCAGTACTTC CASSLGPGPSYEQYF
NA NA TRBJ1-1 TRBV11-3 TGTGCCAGCAGCTTACAGGAGGGTACTGAAGCTTTCTTT CASSLQEGTEAFF
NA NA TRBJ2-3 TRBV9 TGTGCCAGCAGCGTAGACCAAGAGGGGACGCAGTATTTT CASSVDQEGTQYF
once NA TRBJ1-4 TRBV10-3 TGTGCCATCAGTGAGTTTATTGGGAGCAGGGCACTGTTTTTT CAISEFIGSRALFF
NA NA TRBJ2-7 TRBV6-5 TGTGCCAGCAGTCAAACAGGGTTGGGAGAGCAGTACTTC CASSQTGLGEQYF